This T cell receptor beta chain originates from a study of cytomegalovirus exposure and HLA in healthy donors. As for the study in general: Of the donors genotyped, approximately 400 in all, about 80% fell in the Caucasian-associated ancestry cluster.

The CDR3 is 18 amino acids. Trimming pared 3 bases from V and 10 bases from J, leaving 25 bases between. Germline CDR1 is MNHEY and CDR2 is SMNVEV (reference sequence). Researchers ran the PCR with 60 Vbeta and 13 Jbeta primers. Authors' processing steps: The count from a later analysis was 65 million to 90 million unique TCR beta chains, some 12 million of them shared. Sequenced by immunoSEQ multiplex PCR; TCRdb stores in-frame clones only, minus some. V and J calls and clone size are as listed in that table; D and trimming were resolved from the DNA. The table lists some 130,000 clones, about 70% of them singletons, with roughly 7.2% in the top ten. This clone was seen more than once but under ten times.

The V call is TRBV27, the J call TRBJ1-6, with D possibly matching TRBD1 (6 bases). This receptor was taken from a male donor in good health and CMV-seronegative. Sequencing was done on a sample of PBMCs. CDR3 region: CASSLSGGHAGGESPLHF. CDR3 DNA sequence: TGTGCCAGCAGTTTGAGTGGGGGACACGCTGGGGGGGAATCACCCCTCCACTTT.